A selection of T cell receptor beta chains follows, all from one sample in a study of identical twins. In TCRdb, the 5' RACE reads were re-called with MiXCR into one record per CDR3 protein. The table shows about 790,000 distinct CDR3 sequences, with 18% occurring only once. These data are also associated with another study on T cells expressing NK-cell markers.

The sequenced sample consisted of PBMCs. These receptors were obtained from a woman aged 18-29 years in good health. Each CDR3 is given with its conserved first and last residue. Fields, in order: V gene, D gene, clone size, J gene, CDR3 protein, CDR3 DNA. A D gene is named only where the DNA matches it firmly. Expanded clones are given a class, and other clones once, few, many or no size at all.

V gene: TRBV9; D gene: -; clone size: few; J gene: TRBJ2-5; CDR3 protein: CASSVGVVKETQYF; CDR3 DNA: TGTGCCAGCAGCGTAGGTGTAGTAAAAGAGACCCAGTACTTC
V gene: TRBV12-3/TRBV12-4; D gene: -; clone size: many; J gene: TRBJ1-1; CDR3 protein: CASLGGTSNTEAFF; CDR3 DNA: TGTGCCAGCCTCGGAGGTACATCGAACACTGAAGCTTTCTTT
V gene: TRBV29-1; D gene: -; clone size: -; J gene: TRBJ2-2; CDR3 protein: CSVSGTGELFF; CDR3 DNA: TGCAGCGTGTCAGGCACCGGGGAGCTGTTTTTT
V gene: TRBV7-2; D gene: -; clone size: -; J gene: TRBJ2-1; CDR3 protein: CASSFGGNLYNEQFF; CDR3 DNA: TGTGCCAGCAGCTTTGGCGGGAATTTATACAATGAGCAGTTCTTC
V gene: TRBV5-6; D gene: -; clone size: -; J gene: TRBJ2-7; CDR3 protein: CASRQGFHEQYF; CDR3 DNA: TGTGCCAGCAGGCAGGGGTTCCACGAGCAGTACTTC
V gene: TRBV20-1; D gene: TRBD1; clone size: -; J gene: TRBJ1-1; CDR3 protein: CSTRGPNTEAFF; CDR3 DNA: TGCAGTACAAGGGGGCCAAACACTGAAGCTTTCTTT
V gene: TRBV10-2; D gene: -; clone size: -; J gene: TRBJ1-2; CDR3 protein: CAILGTNYGYTF; CDR3 DNA: TGCGCCATTCTGGGAACTAACTATGGCTACACCTTC
V gene: TRBV20-1; D gene: TRBD1; clone size: -; J gene: TRBJ1-4; CDR3 protein: CSAWRGQGDEKLFF; CDR3 DNA: TGCAGTGCTTGGAGGGGACAGGGCGATGAAAAACTGTTTTTT
V gene: TRBV7-2; D gene: -; clone size: -; J gene: TRBJ2-1; CDR3 protein: CASSLPWTWDRAEQFF; CDR3 DNA: TGTGCCAGCAGCTTGCCGTGGACGTGGGATCGCGCTGAGCAGTTCTTC
V gene: TRBV20-1; D gene: TRBD2; clone size: -; J gene: TRBJ2-3; CDR3 protein: CSAVRTSGRDTQYF; CDR3 DNA: TGCAGTGCTGTACGGACTAGCGGGAGAGATACGCAGTATTTT
V gene: TRBV20-1; D gene: -; clone size: -; J gene: TRBJ1-2; CDR3 protein: CSAREGVSGYTF; CDR3 DNA: TGCAGTGCTCGGGAGGGAGTGAGCGGCTACACCTTC
V gene: TRBV4-3; D gene: TRBD2; clone size: -; J gene: TRBJ2-1; CDR3 protein: CASSPIPGTSGRYEQFF; CDR3 DNA: TGCGCCAGCAGCCCTATACCCGGGACTAGCGGGAGGTATGAGCAGTTCTTC
V gene: TRBV7-9; D gene: -; clone size: -; J gene: TRBJ2-1; CDR3 protein: CASSLAEGSYNEQFF; CDR3 DNA: TGTGCCAGCAGCTTAGCTGAGGGATCCTACAATGAGCAGTTCTTC
V gene: TRBV14; D gene: -; clone size: few; J gene: TRBJ1-1; CDR3 protein: CASSYRARSEAFF; CDR3 DNA: TGTGCCAGCAGTTACAGGGCAAGGTCTGAAGCTTTCTTT
V gene: TRBV7-9; D gene: -; clone size: -; J gene: TRBJ1-2; CDR3 protein: CASSFRPSGYTF; CDR3 DNA: TGTGCCAGCAGCTTTCGTCCGTCGGGCTACACCTTC
V gene: TRBV20-1; D gene: -; clone size: -; J gene: TRBJ2-4; CDR3 protein: CSAPTSSWANIQYF; CDR3 DNA: TGCAGTGCCCCGACTAGTTCATGGGCAAACATTCAGTACTTC
V gene: TRBV7-3; D gene: TRBD2; clone size: -; J gene: TRBJ2-3; CDR3 protein: CASSRGGETDTQYF; CDR3 DNA: TGTGCCAGCAGTCGGGGGGGTGAGACAGATACGCAGTATTTT
V gene: TRBV5-1; D gene: -; clone size: few; J gene: TRBJ2-1; CDR3 protein: CASSLEGQQFF; CDR3 DNA: TGCGCCAGCAGCTTAGAGGGGCAGCAGTTCTTC
V gene: TRBV7-9; D gene: -; clone size: -; J gene: TRBJ1-4; CDR3 protein: CASSFEGQGYEKLFF; CDR3 DNA: TGTGCCAGCAGCTTCGAAGGGCAGGGGTATGAAAAACTGTTTTTT
V gene: TRBV7-2; D gene: TRBD2; clone size: few; J gene: TRBJ2-1; CDR3 protein: CASSSTSGTAYNEQFF; CDR3 DNA: TGTGCCAGCAGCTCGACTAGCGGGACGGCTTACAATGAGCAGTTCTTC
V gene: TRBV2; D gene: TRBD1; clone size: -; J gene: TRBJ1-5; CDR3 protein: CASSDGTDYRPQHF; CDR3 DNA: TGTGCCAGCAGTGACGGGACAGACTATCGGCCCCAGCATTTT
V gene: TRBV9; D gene: TRBD2; clone size: once; J gene: TRBJ2-7; CDR3 protein: CASSSNSGISYEQYF; CDR3 DNA: TGTGCCAGCAGCTCCAACAGCGGGATATCCTACGAGCAGTACTTC
V gene: TRBV20-1; D gene: -; clone size: -; J gene: TRBJ1-2; CDR3 protein: CSARSTNYGYTF; CDR3 DNA: TGCAGTGCTAGGAGCACAAACTATGGCTACACCTTC
V gene: TRBV4-1; D gene: -; clone size: few; J gene: TRBJ2-2; CDR3 protein: CASSRSDRTGELFF; CDR3 DNA: TGCGCCAGCAGCCGATCCGACCGGACCGGGGAGCTGTTTTTT
V gene: TRBV20-1; D gene: -; clone size: few; J gene: TRBJ1-4; CDR3 protein: CSAQSGKLFF; CDR3 DNA: TGCAGTGCTCAATCAGGAAAACTGTTTTTT
V gene: TRBV24-1; D gene: -; clone size: -; J gene: TRBJ2-3; CDR3 protein: CATSDLGQPTQYF; CDR3 DNA: TGTGCCACCAGTGATTTGGGACAACCTACGCAGTATTTT
V gene: TRBV6-1; D gene: TRBD1; clone size: -; J gene: TRBJ1-5; CDR3 protein: CASSGQGRDQPQHF; CDR3 DNA: TGTGCCAGCAGCGGACAGGGTCGGGATCAGCCCCAGCATTTT
V gene: TRBV7-2; D gene: -; clone size: few; J gene: TRBJ2-7; CDR3 protein: CASSDPGISYEQYF; CDR3 DNA: TGTGCCAGCAGCGACCCCGGGATATCCTACGAGCAGTACTTC
V gene: TRBV7-6; D gene: TRBD1; clone size: few; J gene: TRBJ2-1; CDR3 protein: CASSPRTGMDNEQFF; CDR3 DNA: TGTGCCAGCAGCCCGAGGACAGGGATGGACAATGAGCAGTTCTTC
V gene: TRBV27; D gene: -; clone size: once; J gene: TRBJ2-1; CDR3 protein: CASSRIVRDPNNEQFF; CDR3 DNA: TGTGCCAGCAGTCGAATTGTCAGGGACCCCAACAATGAGCAGTTCTTC
V gene: TRBV29-1; D gene: -; clone size: -; J gene: TRBJ2-3; CDR3 protein: CSVRTGLSTDTQYF; CDR3 DNA: TGCAGCGTTCGGACTGGCCTTAGCACAGATACGCAGTATTTT
V gene: TRBV20-1; D gene: TRBD1; clone size: few; J gene: TRBJ1-5; CDR3 protein: CSARPLGQLNQPQHF; CDR3 DNA: TGCAGTGCTAGACCTTTGGGACAGCTCAATCAGCCCCAGCATTTT
V gene: TRBV20-1; D gene: -; clone size: -; J gene: TRBJ2-5; CDR3 protein: CSASNWAAQETQYF; CDR3 DNA: TGCAGTGCATCGAACTGGGCGGCACAAGAGACCCAGTACTTC
V gene: TRBV5-1; D gene: -; clone size: -; J gene: TRBJ1-4; CDR3 protein: CASSLDSRGANEKLFF; CDR3 DNA: TGCGCCAGCAGCTTGGATAGCAGGGGAGCTAATGAAAAACTGTTTTTT
V gene: TRBV15; D gene: -; clone size: -; J gene: TRBJ2-5; CDR3 protein: CATGANQETQYF; CDR3 DNA: TGTGCCACCGGAGCGAACCAAGAGACCCAGTACTTC
V gene: TRBV6-5; D gene: -; clone size: -; J gene: TRBJ2-7; CDR3 protein: CASSYSASETLSYEQYF; CDR3 DNA: TGTGCCAGCAGTTACTCGGCTAGCGAGACTCTGTCCTACGAGCAGTACTTC
V gene: TRBV25-1; D gene: -; clone size: few; J gene: TRBJ1-2; CDR3 protein: CASSAYIGYTF; CDR3 DNA: TGTGCCAGCAGTGCCTATATTGGCTACACCTTC
V gene: TRBV20-1; D gene: -; clone size: -; J gene: TRBJ1-4; CDR3 protein: CSASRGSMDEKLFF; CDR3 DNA: TGCAGTGCTAGTCGAGGGAGTATGGATGAAAAACTGTTTTTT
V gene: TRBV3-1; D gene: -; clone size: few; J gene: TRBJ2-7; CDR3 protein: CASSQEGLAPYEQYF; CDR3 DNA: TGTGCCAGCAGCCAAGAAGGACTGGCACCCTACGAGCAGTACTTC
V gene: TRBV7-2; D gene: -; clone size: few; J gene: TRBJ1-1; CDR3 protein: CASSPPANLGTEAFF; CDR3 DNA: TGTGCCAGCAGCCCCCCCGCCAACCTTGGGACTGAAGCTTTCTTT
V gene: TRBV20-1; D gene: -; clone size: many; J gene: TRBJ2-4; CDR3 protein: CSARRRRLEAKNIQYF; CDR3 DNA: TGCAGTGCTAGACGTCGTCGACTGGAAGCCAAAAACATTCAGTACTTC
V gene: TRBV7-2; D gene: TRBD2; clone size: -; J gene: TRBJ2-5; CDR3 protein: CASSRLLAKETQYF; CDR3 DNA: TGTGCCAGCAGCCGTCTACTAGCGAAAGAGACCCAGTACTTC
V gene: TRBV20-1; D gene: TRBD1; clone size: many; J gene: TRBJ2-7; CDR3 protein: CSAGTAAGRAVSSYEQYF; CDR3 DNA: TGCAGTGCTGGGACAGCCGCTGGCCGAGCGGTTAGCTCCTACGAGCAGTACTTC
V gene: TRBV12-3/TRBV12-4; D gene: -; clone size: few; J gene: TRBJ2-1; CDR3 protein: CASSLGLGAEQFF; CDR3 DNA: TGTGCCAGCAGTTTGGGACTCGGGGCTGAGCAGTTCTTC
V gene: TRBV5-1; D gene: -; clone size: -; J gene: TRBJ2-7; CDR3 protein: CASSLAERQYF; CDR3 DNA: TGCGCCAGCAGCTTGGCGGAGAGGCAGTACTTC
V gene: TRBV18; D gene: -; clone size: -; J gene: TRBJ2-7; CDR3 protein: CASSPPKGGDYEQYF; CDR3 DNA: TGTGCCAGCTCACCACCGAAGGGTGGGGACTACGAGCAGTACTTC
V gene: TRBV4-1; D gene: TRBD1; clone size: -; J gene: TRBJ2-7; CDR3 protein: CASSQERGQVYEQYF; CDR3 DNA: TGCGCCAGCAGCCAAGAAAGGGGACAGGTGTACGAGCAGTACTTC
V gene: TRBV6-5; D gene: -; clone size: few; J gene: TRBJ1-1; CDR3 protein: CASSYSGTANTEAFF; CDR3 DNA: TGTGCCAGCAGTTACTCAGGGACGGCAAACACTGAAGCTTTCTTT
V gene: TRBV3-1; D gene: -; clone size: -; J gene: TRBJ1-1; CDR3 protein: CASSQGYPGADFGEAFF; CDR3 DNA: TGTGCCAGCAGCCAAGGGTACCCGGGGGCGGATTTTGGTGAAGCTTTCTTT
V gene: TRBV6-1; D gene: -; clone size: -; J gene: TRBJ2-7; CDR3 protein: CASSEGLGGTYEQYF; CDR3 DNA: TGTGCCAGCAGTGAAGGACTAGGAGGGACCTACGAGCAGTACTTC
V gene: TRBV7-2; D gene: -; clone size: -; J gene: TRBJ2-1; CDR3 protein: CASSSPLVYNEQFF; CDR3 DNA: TGTGCCAGCAGCTCCCCGTTGGTCTACAATGAGCAGTTCTTC
V gene: TRBV12-3/TRBV12-4; D gene: -; clone size: -; J gene: TRBJ1-6; CDR3 protein: CASSPDDSPLHF; CDR3 DNA: TGTGCCAGCAGCCCGGACGATTCACCCCTCCACTTT
V gene: TRBV5-1; D gene: -; clone size: few; J gene: TRBJ1-1; CDR3 protein: CASSLDRVRNTEAFF; CDR3 DNA: TGCGCCAGCAGCTTGGACAGGGTCCGGAACACTGAAGCTTTCTTT
V gene: TRBV30; D gene: -; clone size: -; J gene: TRBJ1-1; CDR3 protein: CAWSFSRDTEAFF; CDR3 DNA: TGTGCCTGGAGTTTTTCGCGGGACACTGAAGCTTTCTTT
V gene: TRBV3-1; D gene: -; clone size: -; J gene: TRBJ2-5; CDR3 protein: CASSHGLIGETQYF; CDR3 DNA: TGTGCCAGCAGCCATGGCCTCATCGGGGAGACCCAGTACTTC
V gene: TRBV6-6; D gene: -; clone size: -; J gene: TRBJ2-1; CDR3 protein: CASSYSTVGGQFF; CDR3 DNA: TGTGCCAGCAGTTACTCGACGGTTGGTGGGCAGTTCTTC
V gene: TRBV20-1; D gene: -; clone size: once; J gene: TRBJ1-2; CDR3 protein: CSARPLEDRNYGYTF; CDR3 DNA: TGCAGTGCTAGACCACTGGAGGACCGTAACTATGGCTACACCTTC
V gene: TRBV5-5; D gene: TRBD1; clone size: few; J gene: TRBJ1-1; CDR3 protein: CASIRGTAAFF; CDR3 DNA: TGTGCCAGCATCCGGGGGACAGCGGCTTTCTTT
V gene: TRBV4-3; D gene: -; clone size: few; J gene: TRBJ1-3; CDR3 protein: CASSQDGGHGNTIYF; CDR3 DNA: TGCGCCAGCAGCCAAGACGGTGGCCATGGAAACACCATATATTTT
V gene: TRBV7-2; D gene: -; clone size: few; J gene: TRBJ2-7; CDR3 protein: CASSLRTGEALTEQYF; CDR3 DNA: TGTGCCAGCAGCTTACGGACGGGAGAGGCCCTCACCGAGCAGTACTTC